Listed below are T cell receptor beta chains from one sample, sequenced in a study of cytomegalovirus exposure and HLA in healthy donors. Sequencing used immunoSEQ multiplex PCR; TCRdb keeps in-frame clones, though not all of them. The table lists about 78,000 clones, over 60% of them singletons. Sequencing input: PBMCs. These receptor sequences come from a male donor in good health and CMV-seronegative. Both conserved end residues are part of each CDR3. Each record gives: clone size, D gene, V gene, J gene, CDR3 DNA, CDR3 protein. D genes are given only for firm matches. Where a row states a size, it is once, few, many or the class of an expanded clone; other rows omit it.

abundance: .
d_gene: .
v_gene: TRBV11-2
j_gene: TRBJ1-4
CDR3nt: TGTGCCAGCAGCTTAGGGCCGTCGGGACACCCTGACTTT
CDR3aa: CASSLGPSGHPDF

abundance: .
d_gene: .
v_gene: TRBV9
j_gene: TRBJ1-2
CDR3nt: TGTGCCAGCAGCGGGACAGTGGTCGATGGCTACACCTTC
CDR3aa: CASSGTVVDGYTF

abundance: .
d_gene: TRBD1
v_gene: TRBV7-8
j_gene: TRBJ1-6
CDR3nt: TGTGCCAGCAGCTTCAACAGACAGGGGGCTGATTCACCCCTCCACTTT
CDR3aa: CASSFNRQGADSPLHF

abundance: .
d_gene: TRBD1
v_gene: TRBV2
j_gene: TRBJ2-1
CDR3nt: TGTGCCAGCACCCGGGACAGGGATTACAATGAGCAGTTCTTC
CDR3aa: CASTRDRDYNEQFF

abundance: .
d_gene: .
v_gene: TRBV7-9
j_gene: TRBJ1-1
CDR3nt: TGTGCCAGCAGCTTACAGGGAGGACATGAAGCTTTCTTT
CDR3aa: CASSLQGGHEAFF

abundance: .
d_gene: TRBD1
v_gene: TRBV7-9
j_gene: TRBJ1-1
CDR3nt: TGTGCCAGCAGCGCCCGGGACAGGCTCTGGGGGAACACTGAAGCTTTCTTT
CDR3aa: CASSARDRLWGNTEAFF

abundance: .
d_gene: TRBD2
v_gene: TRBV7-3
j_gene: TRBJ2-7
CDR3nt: TGTGCCAGCAGCTTAAATCCTAGCGGGCCCTACGAGCAGTACTTC
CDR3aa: CASSLNPSGPYEQYF

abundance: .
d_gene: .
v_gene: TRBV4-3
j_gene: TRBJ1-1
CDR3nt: TGCGCCAGCAGCCATACAGGGCGTACTGAAGCTTTCTTT
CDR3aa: CASSHTGRTEAFF

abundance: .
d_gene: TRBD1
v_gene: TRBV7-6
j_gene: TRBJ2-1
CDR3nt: TGTGCCAGCAGCTTTTCGGGGACAGGCTCCTACAATGAGCAGTTCTTC
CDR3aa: CASSFSGTGSYNEQFF

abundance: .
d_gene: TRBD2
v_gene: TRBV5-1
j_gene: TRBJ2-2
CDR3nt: TGCGCCAGCAGCTTGGAAGCGGGGGTCACCGGGGAGCTGTTTTTT
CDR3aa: CASSLEAGVTGELFF

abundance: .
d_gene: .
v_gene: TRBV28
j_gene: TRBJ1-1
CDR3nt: TGTGCCAGCAGTTTAGGGGGGGGCGCGTCCACTGAAGCTTTCTTT
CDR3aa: CASSLGGGASTEAFF

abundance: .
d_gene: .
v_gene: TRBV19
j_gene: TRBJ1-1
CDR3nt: TGTGCCAGTAGACTCCGAGGAAGGGGTGAAGCTTTCTTT
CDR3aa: CASRLRGRGEAFF

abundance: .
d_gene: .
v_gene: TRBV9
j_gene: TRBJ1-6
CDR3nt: TGTGCCAGCAGCGTGACAGATATTAATTCACCCCTCCACTTT
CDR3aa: CASSVTDINSPLHF

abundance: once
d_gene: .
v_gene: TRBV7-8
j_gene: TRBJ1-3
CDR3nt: TGTGCCAGCAGCTTAAGCACTTCGGGAAACACCATATATTTT
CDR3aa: CASSLSTSGNTIYF

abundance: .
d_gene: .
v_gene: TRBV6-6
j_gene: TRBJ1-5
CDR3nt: TGTGCCAGCAGTTCAGGAAGAGATCAGCCCCAGCATTTT
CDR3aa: CASSSGRDQPQHF

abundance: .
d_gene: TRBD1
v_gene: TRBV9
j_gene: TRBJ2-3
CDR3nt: TGTGCCAGCAGCAGGGGACAGCAGCGCACAGATACGCAGTATTTT
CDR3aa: CASSRGQQRTDTQYF

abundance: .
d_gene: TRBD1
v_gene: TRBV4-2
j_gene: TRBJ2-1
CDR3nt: TGTGCCAGCAGTAGACAGGGAATATACAATGAGCAGTTCTTC
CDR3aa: CASSRQGIYNEQFF

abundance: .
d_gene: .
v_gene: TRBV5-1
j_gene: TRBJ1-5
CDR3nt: TGCGCCAGCAGCTTGTCGGGGGACAATCAGCCCCAGCATTTT
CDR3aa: CASSLSGDNQPQHF

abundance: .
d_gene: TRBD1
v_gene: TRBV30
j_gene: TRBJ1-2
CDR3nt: TGTGCCTGGAGTCGGGGGGGGACAGGGAAGGGATATGGCTACACCTTC
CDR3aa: CAWSRGGTGKGYGYTF

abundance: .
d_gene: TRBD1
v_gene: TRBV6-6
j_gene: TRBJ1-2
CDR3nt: TGTGCCAGCAGTTACTCGATAACAGGGGACTATGGCTACACCTTC
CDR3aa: CASSYSITGDYGYTF

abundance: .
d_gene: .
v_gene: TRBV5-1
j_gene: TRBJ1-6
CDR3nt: TGCGCCAGCAGCTTGGTTGGGGGCTCACGGTCACCCCTCCACTTT
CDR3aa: CASSLVGGSRSPLHF

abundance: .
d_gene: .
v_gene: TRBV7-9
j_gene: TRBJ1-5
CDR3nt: TGTGCCAGCAGCGGTAGCGGGGGGATCGGGGGCAATCAGCCCCAGCATTTT
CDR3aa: CASSGSGGIGGNQPQHF

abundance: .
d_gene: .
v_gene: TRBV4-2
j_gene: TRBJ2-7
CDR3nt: TGTGCCAGCAGCCAACAGGCAGGGCGAAACTCCTACGAGCAGTACTTC
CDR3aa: CASSQQAGRNSYEQYF

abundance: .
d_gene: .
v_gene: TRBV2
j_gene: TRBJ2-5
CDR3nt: TGTGCCAGCAGTGAAGTTAGGGGGCAAGAGACCCAGTACTTC
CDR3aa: CASSEVRGQETQYF